These T cell receptor beta chains were read from a single sample in a study of CD8+ T cells in alopecia areata. Clones were read by immunoSEQ multiplex PCR, and TCRdb kept only the in-frame ones, dropping some. The table lists about 210,000 clones, approximately 65% of them singletons. Here the sequenced sample was CD4+ T cells sorted from blood, taken around week 44, from a patient treated with tofacitinib. The receptors come from a human donor with alopecia areata. The CDR3 runs from the conserved cysteine through the conserved F or W. The D gene is left open where the match is weak. Not all rows give a size; the values are once, few, many and, for expanded clones, a class.

-	TRBJ2-3	TRBV6-5	-	TGTGCCAGCACCCCTCTGACGGGAGATACGCAGTATTTT	CASTPLTGDTQYF
-	TRBJ2-1	TRBV5-1	few	TGCGCCAGCAGCTTGGGTGGGACCAACAATGAGCAGTTCTTC	CASSLGGTNNEQFF
-	TRBJ1-1	TRBV14	once	TGTGCCAGCAGCCGAAAAACAGGGTCACAAGCTTTCTTT	CASSRKTGSQAFF
TRBD1	TRBJ1-1	TRBV7-9	many	TGTGCCAGCAGCTCTCAGACAGGGGGCGCGGTTACTGAAGCTTTCTTT	CASSSQTGGAVTEAFF
-	TRBJ1-6	TRBV30	-	TGTGCCTGGAGAGGACCCATGGGGGACAATTCACCCCTCCACTTT	CAWRGPMGDNSPLHF
-	TRBJ2-1	TRBV10-3	-	TGTGCCATCCTCGTAGACAGCTCCTACAATGAGCAGTTCTTC	CAILVDSSYNEQFF
TRBD1	TRBJ1-1	TRBV2	-	TGTGCCAGCAGCGCTACAAGAGGGACAGTTGAAGCTTTCTTT	CASSATRGTVEAFF
-	TRBJ1-3	TRBV30	once	TGTGCCTGGAGCGGGGGCCTCTCCTCTGGAAACACCATATATTTT	CAWSGGLSSGNTIYF
-	TRBJ1-1	TRBV5-4	-	TGTGCCAGCAGCACCAAATTGAACACTGAAGCTTTCTTT	CASSTKLNTEAFF
-	TRBJ2-7	TRBV2	-	TGTGCCAGCAGGGGCATAGGCTCCTACGAGCAGTACTTC	CASRGIGSYEQYF
-	TRBJ2-6	TRBV29-1	few	TGCAGCGTTGTGGCTGGGGCCAACGTCCTGACTTTC	CSVVAGANVLTF
TRBD2	TRBJ2-3	TRBV15	-	TGTGCCACCAGCAGAGCTAGCGGGGGGGATACGCAGTATTTT	CATSRASGGDTQYF
TRBD1	TRBJ2-7	TRBV29-1	-	TGCAGCGTTTCACCCCCCGGGACAGGGGGTTACGAGCAGTACTTC	CSVSPPGTGGYEQYF
-	TRBJ2-7	TRBV14	-	TGTGCCAGCAGCCAAGCCCTCATGAGCGCCGAGCAGTACTTC	CASSQALMSAEQYF
-	TRBJ2-3	TRBV30	once	TGTGCCTGGATTTCGTCCACAGATACGCAGTATTTT	CAWISSTDTQYF
-	TRBJ2-7	TRBV2	-	TGTGCCAGCACGGGTATGGTCGAGCAGTACTTC	CASTGMVEQYF
TRBD1	TRBJ1-2	TRBV23-1	few	TGCGCCAGCAGTCAATCCTGGGACAGGGGAAATGGCTACACCTTC	CASSQSWDRGNGYTF
TRBD1	TRBJ2-2	TRBV7-2	-	TGTGCCAGCAGCTCGGGACAGGGAAACACCGGGGAGCTGTTTTTT	CASSSGQGNTGELFF
TRBD2	TRBJ2-1	TRBV7-2	-	TGTGCCAGCAGCCTAGCGGTGCTAGCGGGGGGTGTCAATGAGCAGTTCTTC	CASSLAVLAGGVNEQFF
-	TRBJ2-2	TRBV10-3	few	TGTGCCATCAGTCTTACCGGGGAGCTGTTTTTT	CAISLTGELFF
TRBD2	TRBJ2-5	TRBV30	once	TGTGCCTGGGGTAGCGGGGGACCACAAGAGACCCAGTACTTC	CAWGSGGPQETQYF
-	TRBJ1-2	TRBV27	once	TGTGCCAGCAGTTTCACATCCCGGGGGGGTTCTGGCAACAGTTCCTATGGCTACACCTTC	CASSFTSRGGSGNSSYGYTF
TRBD1	TRBJ1-2	TRBV2	-	TGTGCCAGCAGTGAACAGGGGGACCATGGCTACACCTTC	CASSEQGDHGYTF